This TCR beta chain was recorded in a study of blood T cells in healthy people across ages. A sample-barcoded 5' primer and a J-beta primer mix were used in a second PCR of roughly 7 to 11 cycles. From the 5' RACE reads, TCRdb called clonotypes with MiXCR, one entry per CDR3 protein. The table shows some 1,500,000 distinct CDR3 sequences, with about 45% occurring only once. Approximately 10 milliliters of peripheral blood were drawn from each donor into EDTA-treated tubes. Per-sample yields of isolated PBMCs were at least 6.5 million. V was pared by 2 bases and J by 0 bases, with 13 bases between. Looked up from germline, CDR1 is MNHEY and CDR2 is SVGAGI. The CDR3 loop spans 16 amino acids.

The TCR sequence derives from a woman under 30 in good health. The sequencing sample was made of blood. The J gene is TRBJ1-2, the V gene TRBV6-5; D possibly corresponds to TRBD1 (5 bases). DNA for the CDR3: TGTGCCAGCAGTTACGGGGGATCAGTAGCTAACTATGGCTACACCTTC. As protein: CASSYGGSVANYGYTF.